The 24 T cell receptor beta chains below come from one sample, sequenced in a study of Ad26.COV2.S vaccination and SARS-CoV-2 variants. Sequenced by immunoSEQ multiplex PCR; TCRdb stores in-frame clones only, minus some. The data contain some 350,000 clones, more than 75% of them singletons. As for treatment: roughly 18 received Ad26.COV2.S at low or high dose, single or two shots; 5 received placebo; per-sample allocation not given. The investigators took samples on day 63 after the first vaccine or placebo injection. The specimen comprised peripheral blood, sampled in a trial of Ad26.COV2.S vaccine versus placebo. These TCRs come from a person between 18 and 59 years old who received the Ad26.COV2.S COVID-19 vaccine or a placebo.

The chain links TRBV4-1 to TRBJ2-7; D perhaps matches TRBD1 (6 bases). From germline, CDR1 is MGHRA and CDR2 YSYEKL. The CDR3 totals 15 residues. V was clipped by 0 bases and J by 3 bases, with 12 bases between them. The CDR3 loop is CASSQERQDGYEQYF. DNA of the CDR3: TGCGCCAGCAGCCAAGAGCGACAGGACGGCTACGAGCAGTACTTC.

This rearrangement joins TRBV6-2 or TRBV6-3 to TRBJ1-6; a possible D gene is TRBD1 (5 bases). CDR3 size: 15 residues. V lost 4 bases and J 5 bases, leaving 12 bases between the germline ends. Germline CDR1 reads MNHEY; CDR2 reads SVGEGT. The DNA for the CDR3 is TGTGCCAGCAGTTCGGCGGGGGAGAATAATTCACCCCTCCACTTT. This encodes CASSSAGENNSPLHF.

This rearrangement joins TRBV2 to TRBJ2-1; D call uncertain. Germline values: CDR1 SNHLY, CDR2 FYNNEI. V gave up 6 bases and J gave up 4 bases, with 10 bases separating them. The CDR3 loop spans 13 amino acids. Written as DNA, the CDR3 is TGTGCCAGCAGATTGGACCAATACAATGAGCAGTTCTTC. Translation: CASRLDQYNEQFF.

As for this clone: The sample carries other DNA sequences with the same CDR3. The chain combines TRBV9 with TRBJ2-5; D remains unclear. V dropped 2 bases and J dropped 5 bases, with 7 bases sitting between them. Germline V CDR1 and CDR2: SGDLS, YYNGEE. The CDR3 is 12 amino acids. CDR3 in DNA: TGTGCCAGCAGCGTCGATGGGGAGACCCAGTACTTC. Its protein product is CASSVDGETQYF.

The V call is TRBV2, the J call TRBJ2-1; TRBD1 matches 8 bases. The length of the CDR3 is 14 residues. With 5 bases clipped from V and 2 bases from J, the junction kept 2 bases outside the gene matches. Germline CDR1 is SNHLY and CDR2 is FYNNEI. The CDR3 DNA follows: TGTGCCAGCAGTCCGGACAGGGCCTACAATGAGCAGTTCTTC. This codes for CASSPDRAYNEQFF.

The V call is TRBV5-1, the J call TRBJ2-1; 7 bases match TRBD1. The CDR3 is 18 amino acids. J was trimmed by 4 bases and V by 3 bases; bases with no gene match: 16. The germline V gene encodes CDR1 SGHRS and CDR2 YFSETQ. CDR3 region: CASSSSDRVGARYNEQFF. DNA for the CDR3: TGCGCCAGCAGCTCCTCCGACAGGGTTGGGGCTAGATACAATGAGCAGTTCTTC. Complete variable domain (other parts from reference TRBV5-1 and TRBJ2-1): KAGVTQTPRYLIKTRGQQVTLSCSPISGHRSVSWYQQTPGQGLQFLFEYFSETQRNKGNFPGRFSGRQFSNSRSEMNVSTLELGDSALYLCASSSSDRVGARYNEQFFGPGTRLTVL.

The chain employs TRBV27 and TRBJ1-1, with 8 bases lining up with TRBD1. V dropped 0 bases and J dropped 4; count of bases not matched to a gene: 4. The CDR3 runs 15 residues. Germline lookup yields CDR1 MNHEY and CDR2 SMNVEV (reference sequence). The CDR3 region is CASSLSAGGRTEAFF. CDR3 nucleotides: TGTGCCAGCAGTTTATCCGCAGGGGGCCGCACTGAAGCTTTCTTT.

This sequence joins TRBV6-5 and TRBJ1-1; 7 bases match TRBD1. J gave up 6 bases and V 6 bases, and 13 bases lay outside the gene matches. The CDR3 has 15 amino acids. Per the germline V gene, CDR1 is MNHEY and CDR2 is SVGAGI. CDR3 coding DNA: TGTGCCAGCAGGCGAACAGGGGCGCGGTGGGCTGAAGCTTTCTTT. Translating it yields CASRRTGARWAEAFF.

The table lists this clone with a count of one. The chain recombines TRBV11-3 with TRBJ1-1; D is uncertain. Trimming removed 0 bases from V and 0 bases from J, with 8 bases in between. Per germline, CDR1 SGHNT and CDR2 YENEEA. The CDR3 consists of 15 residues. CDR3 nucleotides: TGTGCCAGCAGCTTAGAGGGCAGCATGAACACTGAAGCTTTCTTT. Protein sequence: CASSLEGSMNTEAFF.

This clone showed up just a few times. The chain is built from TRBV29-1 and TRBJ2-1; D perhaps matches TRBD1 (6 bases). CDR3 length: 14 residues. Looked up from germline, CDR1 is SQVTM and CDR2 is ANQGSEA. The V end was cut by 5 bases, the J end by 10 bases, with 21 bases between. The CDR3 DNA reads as TGCAGCGTTTGGGACACAGCCAACGTTGGGGAGCAGTTCTTC. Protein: CSVWDTANVGEQFF.

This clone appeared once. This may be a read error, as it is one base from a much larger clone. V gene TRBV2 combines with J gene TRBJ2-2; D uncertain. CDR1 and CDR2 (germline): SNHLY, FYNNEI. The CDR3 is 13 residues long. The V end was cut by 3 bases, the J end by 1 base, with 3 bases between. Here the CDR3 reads CASSEGNTGELFF. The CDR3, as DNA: TGTGCCAGCAGTGAGGGGAACACCGGGGAGCTGTTTTTT.

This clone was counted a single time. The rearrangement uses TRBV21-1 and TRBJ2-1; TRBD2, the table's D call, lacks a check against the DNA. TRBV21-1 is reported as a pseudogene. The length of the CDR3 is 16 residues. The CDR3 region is CASSKAGGSSYNEQFF. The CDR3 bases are TGTGCCAGCAGCAAAGCGGGCGGGAGCTCCTACAATGAGCAGTTCTTC.

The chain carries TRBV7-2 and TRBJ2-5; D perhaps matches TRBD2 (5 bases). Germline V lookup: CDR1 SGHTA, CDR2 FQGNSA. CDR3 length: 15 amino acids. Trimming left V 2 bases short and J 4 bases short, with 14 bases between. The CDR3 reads CASSLRRTVPETQYF. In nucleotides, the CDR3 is TGTGCCAGCAGCTTACGGAGGACTGTCCCAGAGACCCAGTACTTC.

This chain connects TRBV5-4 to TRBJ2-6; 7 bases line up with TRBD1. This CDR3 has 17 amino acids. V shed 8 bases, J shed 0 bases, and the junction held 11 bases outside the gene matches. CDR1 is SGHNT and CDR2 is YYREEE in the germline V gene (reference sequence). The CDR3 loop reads CASRRQGPSSGANVLTF. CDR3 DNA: TGTGCCAGTAGGAGACAGGGCCCTAGCTCTGGGGCCAACGTCCTGACTTTC.

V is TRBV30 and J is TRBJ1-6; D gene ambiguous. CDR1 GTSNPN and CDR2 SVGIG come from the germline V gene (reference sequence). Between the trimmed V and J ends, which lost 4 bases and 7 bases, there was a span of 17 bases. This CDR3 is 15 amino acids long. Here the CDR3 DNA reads TGTGCCTGGATCAACGTCGGGGTTCCGAATTCACCCCTCCACTTT. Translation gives CAWINVGVPNSPLHF.

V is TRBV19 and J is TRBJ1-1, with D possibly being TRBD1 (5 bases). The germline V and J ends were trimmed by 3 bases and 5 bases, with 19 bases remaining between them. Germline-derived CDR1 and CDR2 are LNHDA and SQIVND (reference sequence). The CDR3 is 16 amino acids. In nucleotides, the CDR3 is TGTGCCAGTAGTATGGCTCTTGTAGGGGTCGGGACTGAAGCTTTCTTT. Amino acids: CASSMALVGVGTEAFF. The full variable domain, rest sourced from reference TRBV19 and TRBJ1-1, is DGGITQSPKYLFRKEGQNVTLSCEQNLNHDAMYWYRQDPGQGLRLIYYSQIVNDFQKGDIAEGYSVSREKKESFPLTVTSAQKNPTAFYLCASSMALVGVGTEAFFGQGTRLTVV.

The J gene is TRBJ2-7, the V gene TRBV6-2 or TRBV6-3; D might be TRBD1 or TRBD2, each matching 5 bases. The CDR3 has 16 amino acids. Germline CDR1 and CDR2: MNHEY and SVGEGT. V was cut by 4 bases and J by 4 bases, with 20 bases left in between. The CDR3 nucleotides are TGTGCCAGCAGTTTAGGTTGGGACCACATATTGTACGAGCAGTACTTC. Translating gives CASSLGWDHILYEQYF.

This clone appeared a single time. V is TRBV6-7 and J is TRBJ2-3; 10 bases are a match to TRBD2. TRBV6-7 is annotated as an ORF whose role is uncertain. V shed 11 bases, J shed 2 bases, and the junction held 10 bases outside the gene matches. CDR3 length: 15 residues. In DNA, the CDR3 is TGTGCCCGCAATTCTAGCGGGAGCTTCACAGATACGCAGTATTTT. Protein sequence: CARNSSGSFTDTQYF.

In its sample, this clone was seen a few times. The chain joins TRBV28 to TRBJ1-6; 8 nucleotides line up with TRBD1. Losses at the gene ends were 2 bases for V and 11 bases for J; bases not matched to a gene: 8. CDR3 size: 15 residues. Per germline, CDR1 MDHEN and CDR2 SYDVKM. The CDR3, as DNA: TGTGCCAGCAGTTTAGAGACAGGGGTAGAGACACCCCTCCACTTT. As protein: CASSLETGVETPLHF.

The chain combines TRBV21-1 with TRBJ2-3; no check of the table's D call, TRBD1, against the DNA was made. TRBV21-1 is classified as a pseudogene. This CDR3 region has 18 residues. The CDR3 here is CASSKETPTGEYTDTQYF. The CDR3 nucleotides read TGTGCCAGCAGCAAAGAAACCCCGACAGGGGAGTACACAGATACGCAGTATTTT.

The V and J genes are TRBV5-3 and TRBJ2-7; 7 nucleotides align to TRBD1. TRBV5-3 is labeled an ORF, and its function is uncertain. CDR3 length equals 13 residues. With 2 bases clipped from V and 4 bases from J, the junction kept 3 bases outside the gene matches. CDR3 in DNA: TGTGCCAGAAGCTTTGCAGGGGGTTACGAGCAGTACTTC. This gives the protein CARSFAGGYEQYF.

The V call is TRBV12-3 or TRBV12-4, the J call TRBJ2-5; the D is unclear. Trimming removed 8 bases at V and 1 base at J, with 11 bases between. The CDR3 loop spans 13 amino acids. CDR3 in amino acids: CASGRPSQETQYF. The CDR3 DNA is TGTGCCAGCGGGCGACCCTCCCAAGAGACCCAGTACTTC.

The CDR3 DNA follows: TGTGCCAGTAGTTCTGCGGGGGGCCAGGACTACCCTCCCTACGAGCAGTACTTC. It yields the protein CASSSAGGQDYPPYEQYF. The chain combines TRBV19 with TRBJ2-7; the match to TRBD2 covers 8 bases. Germline lookup yields CDR1 LNHDA and CDR2 SQIVND (reference sequence). This CDR3 has 18 residues. The J segment lost 2 bases and the V segment lost 5 bases, leaving 17 bases of the junction unmatched.

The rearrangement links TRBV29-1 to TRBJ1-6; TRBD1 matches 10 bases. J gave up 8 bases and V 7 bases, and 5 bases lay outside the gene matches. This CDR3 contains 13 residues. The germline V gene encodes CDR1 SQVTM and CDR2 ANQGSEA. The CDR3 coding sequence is TGCAGCGCTTGGACAGGGGGGGATTCACCCCTCCACTTT. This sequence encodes CSAWTGGDSPLHF.